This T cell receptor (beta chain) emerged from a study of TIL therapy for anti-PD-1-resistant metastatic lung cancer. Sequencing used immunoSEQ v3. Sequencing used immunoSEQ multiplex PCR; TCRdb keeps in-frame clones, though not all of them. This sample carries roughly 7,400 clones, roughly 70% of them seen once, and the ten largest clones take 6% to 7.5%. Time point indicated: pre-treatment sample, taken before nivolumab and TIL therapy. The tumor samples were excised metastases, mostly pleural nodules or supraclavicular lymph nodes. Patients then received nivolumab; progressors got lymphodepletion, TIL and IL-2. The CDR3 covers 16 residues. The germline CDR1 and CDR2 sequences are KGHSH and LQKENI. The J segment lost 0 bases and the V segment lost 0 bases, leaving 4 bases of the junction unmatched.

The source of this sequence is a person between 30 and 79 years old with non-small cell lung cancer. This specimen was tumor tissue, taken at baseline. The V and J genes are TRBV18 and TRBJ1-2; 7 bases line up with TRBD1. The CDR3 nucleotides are TGTGCCAGCTCACCACCGACAGGGAAGGCTAACTATGGCTACACCTTC. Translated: CASSPPTGKANYGYTF.